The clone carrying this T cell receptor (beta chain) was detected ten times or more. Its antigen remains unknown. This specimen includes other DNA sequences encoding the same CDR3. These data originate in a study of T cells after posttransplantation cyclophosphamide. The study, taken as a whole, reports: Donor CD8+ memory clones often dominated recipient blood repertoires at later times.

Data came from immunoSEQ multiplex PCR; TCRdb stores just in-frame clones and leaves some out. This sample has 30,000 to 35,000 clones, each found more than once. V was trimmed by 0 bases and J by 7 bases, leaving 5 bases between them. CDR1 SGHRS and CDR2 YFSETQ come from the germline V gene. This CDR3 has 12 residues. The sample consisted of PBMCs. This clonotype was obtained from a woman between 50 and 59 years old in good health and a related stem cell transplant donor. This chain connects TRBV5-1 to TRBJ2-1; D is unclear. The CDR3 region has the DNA TGCGCCAGCAGCTTGGCCGGGAATGAGCAGTTCTTC. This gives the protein CASSLAGNEQFF.